A selection of T cell receptor beta chains follows, all from one sample in a study of CD8 T cells in Susac syndrome. A single record per CDR3 protein comes from TCRdb applying MiXCR to the immunoSEQ multiplex PCR reads. The sample comprises 330,000 or so distinct CDR3 sequences, 89% of which are singletons, and around 0.18% rests with the top ten. The sample consisted of CD8+ T cells from PBMCs. These receptors were obtained from a human donor with multiple sclerosis. CDR3s leave out the opening cysteine and the closing phenylalanine or tryptophan. D genes are given only for firm matches. Clone size is stated in some rows and not others, as once, few, many or a class when expanded.

cdr3_aa | v_call | d_call | clone_size
ASSYRGGLGSDTQY | TRBV6-2/TRBV6-3 | TRBD2 | NA
ASSQAPGYSYEQY | TRBV4-1 | NA | NA
SPPPGQDLLAGQETQY | TRBV29-1 | NA | NA
AISDGGKNIQY | TRBV10-3 | NA | NA
ASSQDAGTGNYGYT | TRBV4-3 | NA | NA
ASSLILNTGELF | TRBV28 | NA | NA
ASSAWTGGVETQY | TRBV11-1 | TRBD1 | NA
ASSLGGTGASGANVLT | TRBV5-1 | TRBD1 | NA
ASSLVTGNSADTQY | TRBV11-2 | NA | NA
ASSQDVVPAGDSTDTQY | TRBV4-1 | NA | NA
ASSDGLSGTEAF | TRBV6-4 | NA | NA
ASGFTGTSGNTIY | TRBV27 | NA | NA
ASSFLGGDYGYT | TRBV7-8 | NA | NA
SARRGGSDYEQY | TRBV20-1 | TRBD2 | NA
ASLGTGSTDTQY | TRBV7-8 | NA | NA
ASSVGTSEQETQY | TRBV11-2 | TRBD2 | NA
ASSLFSSGLTYEQY | TRBV28 | TRBD2 | NA
ASSSPTETNTEAF | TRBV3-1 | NA | NA
ASSLGLAGMLTYEQY | TRBV12-3/TRBV12-4 | TRBD2 | NA
ASSTPGRPAGEQY | TRBV7-9 | NA | NA
ASSLRWTSGRALETQY | TRBV7-2 | TRBD2 | NA
SARDILGTDNEQF | TRBV20-1 | TRBD1 | once